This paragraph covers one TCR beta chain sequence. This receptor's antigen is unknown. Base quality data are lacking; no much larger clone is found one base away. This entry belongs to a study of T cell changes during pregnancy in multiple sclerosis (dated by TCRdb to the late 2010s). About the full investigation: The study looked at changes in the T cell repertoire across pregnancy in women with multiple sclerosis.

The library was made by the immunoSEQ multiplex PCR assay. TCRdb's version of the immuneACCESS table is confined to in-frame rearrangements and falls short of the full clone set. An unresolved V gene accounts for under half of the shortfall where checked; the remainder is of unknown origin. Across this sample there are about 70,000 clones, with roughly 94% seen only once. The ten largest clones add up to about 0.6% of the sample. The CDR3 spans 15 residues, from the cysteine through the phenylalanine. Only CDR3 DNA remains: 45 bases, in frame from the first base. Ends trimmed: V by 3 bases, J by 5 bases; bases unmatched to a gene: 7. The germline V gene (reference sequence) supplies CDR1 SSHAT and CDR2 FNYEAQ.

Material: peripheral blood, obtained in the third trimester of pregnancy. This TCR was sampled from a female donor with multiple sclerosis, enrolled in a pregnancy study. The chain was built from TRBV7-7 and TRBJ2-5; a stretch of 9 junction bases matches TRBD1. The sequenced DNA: TGTGCCAGCAGCTTGGGACAGGGAATAATGGAGACCCAGTACTTC. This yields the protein CASSLGQGIMETQYF.